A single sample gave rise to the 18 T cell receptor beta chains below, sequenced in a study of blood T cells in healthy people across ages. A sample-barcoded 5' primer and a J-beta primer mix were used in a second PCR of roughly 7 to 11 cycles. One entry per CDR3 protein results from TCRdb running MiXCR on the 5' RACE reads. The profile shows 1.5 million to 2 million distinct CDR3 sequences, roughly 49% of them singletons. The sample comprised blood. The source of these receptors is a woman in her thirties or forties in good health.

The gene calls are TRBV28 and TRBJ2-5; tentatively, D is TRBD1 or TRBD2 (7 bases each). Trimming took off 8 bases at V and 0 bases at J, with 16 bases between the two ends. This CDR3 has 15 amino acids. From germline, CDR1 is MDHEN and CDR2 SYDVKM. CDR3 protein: CASAGGGADQETQYF. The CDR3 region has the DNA TGTGCCAGCGCAGGGGGGGGCGCGGACCAAGAGACCCAGTACTTC. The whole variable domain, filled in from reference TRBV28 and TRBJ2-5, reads DVKVTQSSRYLVKRTGEKVFLECVQDMDHENMFWYRQDPGLGLRLIYFSYDVKMKEKGDIPEGYSVSREKKERFSLILESASTNQTSMYLCASAGGGADQETQYFGPGTRLLVL.

This CDR3 is CASSYSEASEQYF. CDR3 nucleotides: TGTGCCAGCAGCTACTCTGAGGCCTCTGAGCAGTACTTC. V is TRBV7-8 and J is TRBJ2-5; no definite D call. The CDR3 loop spans 13 amino acids. Germline V CDR1 and CDR2: SGHVS, FQNEAQ. The V gene lost 4 bases and the J gene lost 11 bases, with 17 bases spanning the gap.

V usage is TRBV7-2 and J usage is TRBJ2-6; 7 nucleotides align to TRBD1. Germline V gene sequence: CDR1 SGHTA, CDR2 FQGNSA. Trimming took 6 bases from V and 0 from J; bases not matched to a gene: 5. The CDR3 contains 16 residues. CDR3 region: CASRNRGSSGANVLTF. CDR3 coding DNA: TGTGCCAGCAGGAACAGGGGCTCCTCTGGGGCCAACGTCCTGACTTTC.

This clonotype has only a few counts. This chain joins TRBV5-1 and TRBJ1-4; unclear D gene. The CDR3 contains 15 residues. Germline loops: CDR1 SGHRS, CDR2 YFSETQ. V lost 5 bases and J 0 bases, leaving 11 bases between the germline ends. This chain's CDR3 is CASSSALATNEKLFF. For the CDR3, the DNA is TGCGCCAGCAGTTCCGCTCTTGCAACTAATGAAAAACTGTTTTTT.

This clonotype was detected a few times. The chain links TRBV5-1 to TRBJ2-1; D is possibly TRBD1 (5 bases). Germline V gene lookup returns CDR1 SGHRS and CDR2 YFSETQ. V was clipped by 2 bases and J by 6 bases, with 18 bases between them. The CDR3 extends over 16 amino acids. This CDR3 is CASSLGQGRFANEQFF. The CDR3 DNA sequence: TGCGCCAGCAGCTTAGGTCAGGGTAGGTTCGCCAATGAGCAGTTCTTC.

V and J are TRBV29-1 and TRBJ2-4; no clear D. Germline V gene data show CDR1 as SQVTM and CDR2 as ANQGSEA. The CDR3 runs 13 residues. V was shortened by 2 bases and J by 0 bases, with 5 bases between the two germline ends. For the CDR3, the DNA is TGCAGCGTTGAACAGCTAGCCAAAAACATTCAGTACTTC. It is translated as CSVEQLAKNIQYF. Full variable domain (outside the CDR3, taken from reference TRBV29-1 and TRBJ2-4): SAVISQKPSRDICQRGTSLTIQCQVDSQVTMMFWYRQQPGQSLTLIATANQGSEATYESGFVIDKFPISRPNLTFSTLTVSNMSPEDSSIYLCSVEQLAKNIQYFGAGTRLSVL.

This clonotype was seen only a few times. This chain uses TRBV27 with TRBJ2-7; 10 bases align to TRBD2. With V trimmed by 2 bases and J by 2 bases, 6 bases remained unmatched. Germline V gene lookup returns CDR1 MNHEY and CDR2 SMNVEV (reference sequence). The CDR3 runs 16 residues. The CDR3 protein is CASSLTGTSVTYEQYF. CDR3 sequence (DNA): TGTGCCAGCAGTTTAACTGGGACTAGCGTCACCTACGAGCAGTACTTC.

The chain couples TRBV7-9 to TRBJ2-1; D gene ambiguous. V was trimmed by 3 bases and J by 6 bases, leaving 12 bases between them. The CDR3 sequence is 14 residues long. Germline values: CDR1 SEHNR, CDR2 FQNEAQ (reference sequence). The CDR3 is CASSFRDVRNEQFF. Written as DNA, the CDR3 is TGTGCCAGCAGCTTTAGGGATGTGCGCAATGAGCAGTTCTTC.

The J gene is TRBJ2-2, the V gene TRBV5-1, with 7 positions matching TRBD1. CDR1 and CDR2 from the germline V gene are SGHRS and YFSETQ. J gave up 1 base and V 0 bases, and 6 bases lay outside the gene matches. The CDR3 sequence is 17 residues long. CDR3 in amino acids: CASSLGPYRGNTGELFF. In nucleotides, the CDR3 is TGCGCCAGCAGCTTGGGGCCCTACAGGGGGAACACCGGGGAGCTGTTTTTT.

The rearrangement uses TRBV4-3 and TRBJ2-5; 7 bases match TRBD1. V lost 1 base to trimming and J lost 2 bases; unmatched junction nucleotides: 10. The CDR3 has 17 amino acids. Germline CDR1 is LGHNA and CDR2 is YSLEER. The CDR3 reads CASSQGRTGATQETQYF. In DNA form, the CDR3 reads TGCGCCAGCAGCCAAGGTCGGACAGGCGCCACGCAAGAGACCCAGTACTTC.

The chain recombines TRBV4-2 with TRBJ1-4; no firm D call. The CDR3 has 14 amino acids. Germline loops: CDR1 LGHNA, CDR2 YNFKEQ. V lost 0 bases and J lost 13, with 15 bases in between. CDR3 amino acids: CASSQDRGPGRLFF. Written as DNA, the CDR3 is TGTGCCAGCAGCCAAGATCGCGGGCCGGGGAGACTGTTTTTT.

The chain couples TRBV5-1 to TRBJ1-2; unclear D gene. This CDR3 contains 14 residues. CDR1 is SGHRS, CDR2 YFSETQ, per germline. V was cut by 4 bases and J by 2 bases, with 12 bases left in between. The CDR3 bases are TGCGCCAGCAGCGTGGAAACTCGGAACTATGGCTACACCTTC. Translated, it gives CASSVETRNYGYTF.

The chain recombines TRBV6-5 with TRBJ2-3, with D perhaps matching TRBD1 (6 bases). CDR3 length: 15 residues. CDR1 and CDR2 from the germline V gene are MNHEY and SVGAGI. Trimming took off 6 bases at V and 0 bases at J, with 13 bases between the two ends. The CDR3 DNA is TGTGCCAGCAGGCCGTATGGACAGAGCACAGATACGCAGTATTTT. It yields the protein CASRPYGQSTDTQYF.

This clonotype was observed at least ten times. The CDR3 spells CSANTGTYYGYTF. The CDR3 DNA sequence: TGCAGTGCTAACACCGGGACGTACTATGGCTACACCTTC. The chain recombines TRBV20-1 with TRBJ1-2, with a tentative D call TRBD1 (5 bases). Looked up from germline, CDR1 is DFQATT and CDR2 is SNEGSKA (reference sequence). The V end lost 4 bases, the J end lost 3 bases, and 12 bases lay between the germline ends. The CDR3 is made up of 13 amino acids.

This chain's CDR3 is CASQQAGTGNQPQHF. For the CDR3, the DNA is TGTGCCAGCCAACAGGCAGGGACAGGGAATCAGCCCCAGCATTTT. The genes are TRBV6-5 and TRBJ1-5, with TRBD1 identical over 9 bases. The CDR3 has 15 residues. The V gene end was trimmed by 8 bases and the J gene end by 4 bases; junction bases not matched to a gene: 9. Germline V CDR1 and CDR2: MNHEY, SVGAGI.

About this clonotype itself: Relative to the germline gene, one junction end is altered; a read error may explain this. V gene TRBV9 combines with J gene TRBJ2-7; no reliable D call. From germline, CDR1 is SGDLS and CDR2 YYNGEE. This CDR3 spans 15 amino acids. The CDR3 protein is CASSVASSYSDEQYF. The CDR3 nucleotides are TGTGCCAGCAGCGTGGCGTCCAGTTACTCCGACGAGCAGTACTTC. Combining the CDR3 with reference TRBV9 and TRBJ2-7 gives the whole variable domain DSGVTQTPKHLITATGQRVTLRCSPRSGDLSVYWYQQSLDQGLQFLIQYYNGEERAKGNILERFSAQQFPDLHSELNLSSLELGDSALYFCASSVASSYSDEQYFGPGTRLTVT.

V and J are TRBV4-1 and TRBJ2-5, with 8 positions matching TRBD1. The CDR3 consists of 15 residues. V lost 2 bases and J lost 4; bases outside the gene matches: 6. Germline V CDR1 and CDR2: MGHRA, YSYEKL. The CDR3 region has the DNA TGCGCCAGCAGCCAAACCAGGGGGCGGGGAGAGACCCAGTACTTC. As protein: CASSQTRGRGETQYF.

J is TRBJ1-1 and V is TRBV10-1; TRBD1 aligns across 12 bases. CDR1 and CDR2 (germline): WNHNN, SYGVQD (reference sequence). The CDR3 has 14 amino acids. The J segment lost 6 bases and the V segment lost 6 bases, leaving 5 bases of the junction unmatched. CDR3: CASSGTGGAAEAFF. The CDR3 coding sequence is TGCGCCAGCAGCGGGACAGGGGGCGCCGCTGAAGCTTTCTTT.